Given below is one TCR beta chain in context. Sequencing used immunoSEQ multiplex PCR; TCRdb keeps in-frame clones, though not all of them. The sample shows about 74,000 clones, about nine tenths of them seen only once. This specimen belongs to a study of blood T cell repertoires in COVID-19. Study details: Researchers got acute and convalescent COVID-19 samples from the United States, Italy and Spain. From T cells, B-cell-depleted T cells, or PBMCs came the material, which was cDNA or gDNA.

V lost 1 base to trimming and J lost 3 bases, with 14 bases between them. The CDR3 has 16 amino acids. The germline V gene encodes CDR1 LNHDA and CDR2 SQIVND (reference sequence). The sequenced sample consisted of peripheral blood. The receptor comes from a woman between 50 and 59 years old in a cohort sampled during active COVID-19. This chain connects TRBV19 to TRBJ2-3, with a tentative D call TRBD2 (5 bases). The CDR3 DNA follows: TGTGCCAGTAGTATAGGATTCGGGAAGGGAACAGATACGCAGTATTTT. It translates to CASSIGFGKGTDTQYF.